The next 18 T cell receptor beta chains were all read from a single sample in a study of cytomegalovirus exposure and HLA in healthy donors. A multiplex PCR was run with 60 Vbeta primers and 13 Jbeta primers. TCRdb keeps only in-frame clones here, not all; method: immunoSEQ multiplex PCR. The data show roughly 150,000 clones, more than 70% seen once. Sequenced material: PBMCs. Every receptor here comes from a man under 40 in good health and CMV-seronegative.

This rearrangement joins TRBV5-6 to TRBJ2-7, with D maybe TRBD2 (6 bases). Germline V CDR1 and CDR2: SGHDT, YYEEEE. This CDR3 region has 15 residues. Deletions cut 0 bases from V and 0 bases from J, with 10 bases between. Here the CDR3 DNA reads TGTGCCAGCAGCTTGGCCCGGACTATCTCCTACGAGCAGTACTTC. Its translation is CASSLARTISYEQYF.

This sequence joins TRBV5-4 and TRBJ1-1; TRBD1 is a possible D gene (6 bases). V lost 1 base and J 1 base, leaving 8 bases between the germline ends. The length of the CDR3 is 14 residues. CDR1 is SGHNT and CDR2 is YYREEE in the germline V gene (reference sequence). CDR3 nucleotide sequence: TGTGCCAGCAGCTTGTTAGGGGGGAACACTGAAGCTTTCTTT. Its protein product is CASSLLGGNTEAFF. Full variable domain (missing parts from reference TRBV5-4 and TRBJ1-1): ETGVTQSPTHLIKTRGQQVTLRCSSQSGHNTVSWYQQALGQGPQFIFQYYREEENGRGNFPPRFSGLQFPNYSSELNVNALELDDSALYLCASSLLGGNTEAFFGQGTRLTVV.

For this clone: One junction end disagrees with the germline gene, perhaps due to a read error. The chain combines TRBV2 with TRBJ2-3, with 9 bases fitting TRBD2. Germline V gives CDR1 SNHLY, CDR2 FYNNEI. There are 17 residues in the CDR3. Written as DNA, the CDR3 is TGTGCCGGCAGTGAACAGCGGGAGGTCCCCAAGACAGATACGCAGTATTTT. Protein sequence: CAGSEQREVPKTDTQYF.

This clone is a singleton in its sample. The V and J genes are TRBV11-2 and TRBJ2-3; 7 bases line up with TRBD2. CDR1 SGHAT and CDR2 FQNNGV come from the germline V gene. J lost 2 bases, V lost 1 base, and 6 bases had no gene match. The CDR3 is 16 amino acids. CDR3 coding DNA: TGTGCCAGCAGCTTAGTGGGGGGGATGAACACAGATACGCAGTATTTT. Translated: CASSLVGGMNTDTQYF.

For this clone: One end of the junction fails to match germline, which may point to a read error. Other nucleotide sequences from this sample produce the same CDR3. This chain links TRBV7-8 with TRBJ1-5, with 7 bases matching TRBD1. The CDR3 length is 13 residues. CDR1 is SGHVS, CDR2 FQNEAQ, per germline. The CDR3 DNA sequence: TGTGCCAGCGCGGGAGGGGGCAATCAGCCTCAGCATTTT. Translated, it gives CASAGGGNQPQHF. Supplemented by reference TRBV7-8 and TRBJ1-5, the full variable domain reads GAGVSQSPRYKVAKRGQDVALRCDPISGHVSLFWYQQALGQGPEFLTYFQNEAQLDKSGLPSDRFFAERPEGSVSTLKIQRTQQEDSAVYLCASAGGGNQPQHFGDGTRLSIL.

CDR3 in DNA: TGTGCCAGCAGCTACGCCTACGAGCAGTACTTC. Encoded protein: CASSYAYEQYF. The chain carries TRBV2 and TRBJ2-7; D not certain. The CDR3 runs to 11 residues. Germline CDR1 SNHLY, CDR2 FYNNEI. V was shortened by 6 bases and J by 2 bases, with 5 bases between the two germline ends.

The chain is built from TRBV28 and TRBJ2-3, with 11 nucleotides matching TRBD1. J was trimmed by 0 bases and V by 6 bases; bases with no gene match: 11. CDR1 and CDR2 (germline): MDHEN, SYDVKM. The CDR3 runs to 18 residues. The CDR3 nucleotides read TGTGCCAGCAGCCGCTCCGGGACAGGGGGATTTAGCACAGATACGCAGTATTTT. Protein product: CASSRSGTGGFSTDTQYF.

CDR3 nucleotides: TGTGCCAGCAGCGTGGCTAGCAGGACAGATACGCAGTATTTT. This gives the protein CASSVASRTDTQYF. The chain couples TRBV9 to TRBJ2-3; possible D gene TRBD2, 5 bases. This CDR3 contains 14 residues. V was trimmed by 2 bases and J by 3 bases, leaving 10 bases between them. The germline CDR1 and CDR2 sequences are SGDLS and YYNGEE.

The J gene is TRBJ2-2, the V gene TRBV10-3; D is unclear. The germline V and J ends were trimmed by 4 bases and 3 bases, with 9 bases remaining between them. The germline V gene encodes CDR1 ENHRY and CDR2 SYGVKD. This CDR3 has 14 amino acids. The CDR3 region is CAISGLDYTGELFF. CDR3 in DNA: TGTGCCATCAGTGGACTCGACTACACCGGGGAGCTGTTTTTT.

V gene TRBV27 combines with J gene TRBJ1-1; 7 bases agree with TRBD1. The CDR3 has 13 residues. Germline V gives CDR1 MNHEY, CDR2 SMNVEV (reference sequence). V shed 5 bases, J shed 3 bases, and the junction held 3 bases outside the gene matches. In DNA form, the CDR3 reads TGTGCCAGCAGTAGAGACAGGGACACTGAAGCTTTCTTT. Translating gives CASSRDRDTEAFF.

The chain carries TRBV6-1 and TRBJ2-7, with 12 bases fitting TRBD2. This CDR3 is 14 amino acids long. Germline CDR1 and CDR2: MNHNS and SASEGT. Trimming removed 4 bases from V and 4 bases from J; junction bases left unmatched: 2. Here the CDR3 DNA reads TGTGCCAGCAGTGGACTAGCGGGAGCGTACGAGCAGTACTTC. It specifies CASSGLAGAYEQYF.

V usage is TRBV5-5 and J usage is TRBJ2-1; weak D call: TRBD1 (6 bases). The CDR3 spans 19 residues. CDR1 is SGHKS and CDR2 is YYEKEE in the germline V gene (reference sequence). Trimming stripped 1 base from V and 0 bases from J, with 20 bases between. The CDR3 loop reads CASSLLWTAIFGSYNEQFF. Here the CDR3 DNA reads TGTGCCAGCAGCTTGTTGTGGACAGCTATTTTCGGCTCCTACAATGAGCAGTTCTTC.

The V call is TRBV2, the J call TRBJ2-7, with 7 bases fitting TRBD1. With 6 bases clipped from V and 2 bases from J, the junction kept 7 bases outside the gene matches. The CDR3 length is 14 residues. Germline CDR1 is SNHLY and CDR2 is FYNNEI. The DNA for the CDR3 is TGTGCCAGCAGCGTCCGGGACAGTCCCTACGAGCAGTACTTC. Its protein product is CASSVRDSPYEQYF.

The chain links TRBV5-4 to TRBJ2-1; TRBD1 matches at 10 bases. This CDR3 has 12 amino acids. The V and J ends lost 0 bases and 13 bases, in that order; junction bases with no gene match: 1. Germline values: CDR1 SGHNT, CDR2 YYREEE (reference sequence). The CDR3 nucleotides are TGTGCCAGCAGCTTGGGGGACAGGGGACAGTTCTTC. This encodes CASSLGDRGQFF.

This clone was seen a few times. The V and J genes are TRBV6-6 and TRBJ2-7; 14 bases are a match to TRBD2. CDR1 is MNHNY and CDR2 is SVGAGI in the germline V gene (reference sequence). The CDR3 extends over 15 amino acids. V lost 2 bases, J lost 5 bases, and 2 bases stayed unmatched. The CDR3 is CASSYQGLAGDEQYF. The CDR3 DNA reads as TGTGCCAGCAGTTACCAGGGACTAGCGGGAGACGAGCAGTACTTC.

The gene calls are TRBV2 and TRBJ2-1, with a tentative D call TRBD1 (5 bases). Germline V lookup: CDR1 SNHLY, CDR2 FYNNEI. Trimming took off 6 bases at V and 6 bases at J, with 12 bases between the two ends. The CDR3 runs 13 residues. The CDR3 bases are TGTGCCAGCAGCGACCCCAGGGTCAATGAGCAGTTCTTC. Translated: CASSDPRVNEQFF.

This clone came up a few times. The rearrangement joins TRBV5-5 to TRBJ2-7; maybe TRBD1 (5 bases). Germline V gene lookup returns CDR1 SGHKS and CDR2 YYEKEE (reference sequence). Trimming cost V 2 bases and J 0 bases, with 12 bases left between them. This CDR3 spans 15 amino acids. CDR3 amino acids: CASSFQTESSYEQYF. The CDR3 DNA follows: TGTGCCAGCAGCTTTCAGACAGAGAGCTCCTACGAGCAGTACTTC. The full variable domain, completed using reference TRBV5-5 and TRBJ2-7, is DAGVTQSPTHLIKTRGQQVTLRCSPISGHKSVSWYQQVLGQGPQFIFQYYEKEERGRGNFPDRFSARQFPNYSSELNVNALLLGDSALYLCASSFQTESSYEQYFGPGTRLTVT.

DNA for the CDR3: TGTGCCAGCAGCCTAGCGGGAGGCCCCGGATTTGGTTCAGATACGCAGTATTTT. Protein: CASSLAGGPGFGSDTQYF. The V gene is TRBV5-6, the J gene TRBJ2-3; TRBD2 aligns across 11 bases. The CDR3 length is 18 residues. Germline trimming cut 4 bases from V and 4 bases from J; bases unmatched to any gene: 14. Germline V lookup: CDR1 SGHDT, CDR2 YYEEEE.